One and the same sample provided the 28 T cell receptor beta chains below, sequenced in a study of cytomegalovirus exposure and HLA in healthy donors. The PCR employed 60 Vbeta primers together with 13 Jbeta primers. Method: immunoSEQ multiplex PCR; TCRdb's copy keeps in-frame clones and lacks some. The sample includes around 100,000 clones, around 80% of them seen just once. The sequenced material came from PBMCs. The receptors stem from a woman aged 45 to 65 in good health and CMV-seropositive.

Of note for this clone: The sample holds other DNA sequences that translate to the same CDR3. The gene calls are TRBV5-1 and TRBJ1-6, with D uncertain. Germline CDR1 is SGHRS and CDR2 is YFSETQ. The CDR3 loop spans 15 amino acids. The V gene lost 1 base and the J gene lost 5 bases, with 10 bases spanning the gap. As DNA, the CDR3 is TGCGCCAGCAGCTTGTTACGAGATAATAATTCACCCCTCCACTTT. It encodes CASSLLRDNNSPLHF. Using reference TRBV5-1 and TRBJ1-6 for the parts outside the CDR3, the full variable domain is KAGVTQTPRYLIKTRGQQVTLSCSPISGHRSVSWYQQTPGQGLQFLFEYFSETQRNKGNFPGRFSGRQFSNSRSEMNVSTLELGDSALYLCASSLLRDNNSPLHFGNGTRLTVT.

The V call is TRBV6-6, the J call TRBJ1-4, with TRBD1 identical over 7 bases. With V trimmed by 5 bases and J by 7 bases, 7 bases remained unmatched. CDR3 length equals 14 residues. Germline assignment: CDR1 MNHNY and CDR2 SVGAGI (reference sequence). The chain's CDR3 is CASSQTGMGEKLFF. For the CDR3, the DNA is TGTGCCAGCAGTCAGACAGGGATGGGTGAAAAACTGTTTTTT.

V gene TRBV18 combines with J gene TRBJ1-2, with 8 bases lining up with TRBD1. V shed 5 bases and J 2 bases; nucleotides not matched to a gene: 10. CDR3 length equals 16 residues. The germline V gene has CDR1 KGHSH and CDR2 LQKENI. CDR3 sequence reads: CASSTEKGQGNYGYTF. The CDR3 region has the DNA TGTGCCAGCTCAACAGAAAAAGGACAGGGCAACTATGGCTACACCTTC.

The chain links TRBV6-6 to TRBJ1-2; no clear D gene. There are 15 residues in the CDR3. V lost 0 bases and J 4 bases, leaving 12 bases between the germline ends. Germline CDR1 is MNHNY and CDR2 is SVGAGI (reference sequence). As DNA, the CDR3 is TGTGCCAGCAGTTACTCAATTCAGGCCACCTATGGCTACACCTTC. Amino acid sequence: CASSYSIQATYGYTF.

This clone was seen just once. The genes are TRBV9 and TRBJ1-3; D unresolved. Between the trimmed V and J ends, which lost 3 bases and 0 bases, there was a span of 13 bases. The CDR3 totals 16 residues. Germline V gene data show CDR1 as SGDLS and CDR2 as YYNGEE. CDR3 nucleotide sequence: TGTGCCAGCAGCGGCCCCCGCGGACTCTCTGGAAACACCATATATTTT. Protein product: CASSGPRGLSGNTIYF.

This clone was picked up a small number of times. V usage is TRBV5-1 and J usage is TRBJ2-5; perhaps TRBD2 as D (7 bases). Per germline, CDR1 SGHRS and CDR2 YFSETQ. This CDR3 is built from 15 residues. V was cut by 4 bases and J by 5 bases, with 18 bases left in between. DNA for the CDR3: TGCGCCAGCAGCGCAACGGGGGAGGGGGTTGAGACCCAGTACTTC. This codes for CASSATGEGVETQYF.

The chain recombines TRBV7-2 with TRBJ1-4; no definite D call. Trimming left V 2 bases short and J 5 bases short, with 6 bases between. The CDR3 runs to 13 residues. Germline CDR1 reads SGHTA; CDR2 reads FQGNSA. The CDR3 DNA reads TGTGCCAGCAGCTTATACGGGAATGAAAAACTGTTTTTT. This sequence encodes CASSLYGNEKLFF. Using reference TRBV7-2 and TRBJ1-4 for the parts outside the CDR3, the full variable domain is GAGVSQSPSNKVTEKGKDVELRCDPISGHTALYWYRQSLGQGLEFLIYFQGNSAPDKSGLPSDRFSAERTGGSVSTLTIQRTQQEDSAVYLCASSLYGNEKLFFGSGTQLSVL.

The chain joins TRBV7-8 to TRBJ1-4, with 10 nucleotides matching TRBD1. V was clipped by 2 bases and J by 5 bases; unmatched bases: 11. This CDR3 is 18 amino acids long. Germline CDR1 and CDR2: SGHVS and FQNEAQ. The CDR3 DNA reads as TGTGCCAGCAGCTTACGCTTTGCGGGACAGGGGCGAAATGAAAAACTGTTTTTT. Translating gives CASSLRFAGQGRNEKLFF. Drawing the rest from reference TRBV7-8 and TRBJ1-4, the complete variable domain is GAGVSQSPRYKVAKRGQDVALRCDPISGHVSLFWYQQALGQGPEFLTYFQNEAQLDKSGLPSDRFFAERPEGSVSTLKIQRTQQEDSAVYLCASSLRFAGQGRNEKLFFGSGTQLSVL.

The chain combines TRBV6-5 with TRBJ2-5; D possibly corresponds to TRBD1 (6 bases). Trimming shortened V by 8 bases and J by 10 bases, and 20 bases separated the two germline ends. The CDR3 loop spans 13 amino acids. Germline V gives CDR1 MNHEY, CDR2 SVGAGI. The CDR3 bases are TGTGCCAGCCGAACCCGGAACCGGGACAACCAGTACTTC. Residues: CASRTRNRDNQYF.

The chain uses TRBV5-6 and TRBJ1-1; D is uncertain. Per germline, CDR1 SGHDT and CDR2 YYEEEE. This CDR3 comprises 17 residues. Trimming stripped 3 bases from V and 4 bases from J, with 22 bases between. The CDR3 spells CASSYNKIQRRPTEAFF. The CDR3 nucleotides read TGTGCCAGCAGCTACAACAAAATACAGAGGAGGCCCACTGAAGCTTTCTTT.

The chain uses TRBV27 and TRBJ2-7, with D tentatively TRBD1 (7 bases). The germline V gene encodes CDR1 MNHEY and CDR2 SMNVEV (reference sequence). The ends were cut back, 3 bases at V and 6 bases at J, with 21 bases in the middle. The CDR3 consists of 16 residues. CDR3 amino acids: CASSLGQNAGMGEQYF. The DNA for the CDR3 is TGTGCCAGCAGTTTGGGACAGAACGCGGGGATGGGCGAGCAGTACTTC.

The V call is TRBV5-1, the J call TRBJ2-3; a possible D gene is TRBD2 (5 bases). The CDR3 runs 16 residues. Germline V lookup: CDR1 SGHRS, CDR2 YFSETQ. The V and J ends lost 0 bases and 5 bases respectively, with 16 bases between them. The CDR3 DNA sequence: TGCGCCAGCAGCTTGGAGGTCGGAGGCCGGGGAGATACGCAGTATTTT. Translated: CASSLEVGGRGDTQYF.

This clone was observed once. This chain connects TRBV5-4 to TRBJ2-3; weak D call: TRBD1 (5 bases). There are 15 residues in the CDR3. The germline V gene encodes CDR1 SGHNT and CDR2 YYREEE (reference sequence). V lost 1 base and J 0 bases, leaving 9 bases between the germline ends. The CDR3 DNA follows: TGTGCCAGCAGCTTGCAGGGATCTAGCACAGATACGCAGTATTTT. Its translation is CASSLQGSSTDTQYF.

A remark on this clone: Relative to the germline gene, one junction end is altered; a read error may explain this. J is TRBJ2-5 and V is TRBV7-9; no definite D call. Germline V gene lookup returns CDR1 SEHNR and CDR2 FQNEAQ (reference sequence). The CDR3 has 11 amino acids. CDR3 region: CSSTDQETQYF. DNA for the CDR3: TGTTCCAGCACGGACCAAGAGACCCAGTACTTC.

The count of this clone is one. The V and J genes are TRBV15 and TRBJ2-1; 12 bases fit TRBD2. This CDR3 has 18 amino acids. J lost 6 bases, V lost 3 bases, and 12 bases had no gene match. Germline-derived CDR1 and CDR2 are LNHNV and YYDKDF (reference sequence). The CDR3 sequence: CATSSRTSGVKRVNEQFF. The CDR3 nucleotides read TGTGCCACCAGCAGTAGGACTAGCGGGGTTAAACGCGTCAATGAGCAGTTCTTC.

This chain joins TRBV19 and TRBJ1-5; D is perhaps TRBD1 (6 bases). CDR1 is LNHDA, CDR2 SQIVND, per germline (reference sequence). The V gene lost 7 bases and the J gene lost 1 base, with 14 bases spanning the gap. The CDR3 covers 15 residues. CDR3 amino acids: CASTPGTLSNQPQHF. The CDR3 nucleotides read TGTGCCAGTACACCCGGGACATTGAGCAATCAGCCCCAGCATTTT.

The chain joins TRBV4-1 to TRBJ1-1, with D uncertain. V shed 4 bases and J shed 2 bases, with 11 bases lying between them. The CDR3 length is 14 residues. CDR1 is MGHRA, CDR2 YSYEKL, per germline. The CDR3 sequence: CASSLVGGNTEAFF. The CDR3 bases are TGCGCCAGCAGCCTAGTCGGTGGTAACACTGAAGCTTTCTTT.

The genes are TRBV30 and TRBJ1-5; TRBD1 matches at 7 bases. The V and J ends lost 0 bases and 4 bases, in that order; junction bases with no gene match: 3. The length of the CDR3 is 14 residues. Germline assignment: CDR1 GTSNPN and CDR2 SVGIG (reference sequence). CDR3 amino acids: CAWSVDRWNQPQHF. CDR3 nucleotides: TGTGCCTGGAGTGTGGACAGGTGGAATCAGCCCCAGCATTTT.

V and J are TRBV5-6 and TRBJ1-1, with 12 bases fitting TRBD1. Germline trimming cut 0 bases from V and 1 base from J; bases unmatched to any gene: 4. The CDR3 runs to 17 residues. Germline V CDR1 and CDR2: SGHDT, YYEEEE. The CDR3 DNA reads TGTGCCAGCAGCTTGGCCCGGGACAGGGGGCCGAACACTGAAGCTTTCTTT. Its translation: CASSLARDRGPNTEAFF.

This chain joins TRBV9 and TRBJ1-2; 10 bases are shared with TRBD1. The CDR3 covers 15 residues. With V trimmed by 0 bases and J by 5 bases, 4 bases remained unmatched. The germline CDR1 and CDR2 sequences are SGDLS and YYNGEE. The CDR3 reads CASSVEGQGSYGYTF. CDR3 DNA sequence: TGTGCCAGCAGCGTAGAGGGACAGGGGAGTTATGGCTACACCTTC.

The chain employs TRBV19 and TRBJ1-2; D is uncertain. V was trimmed by 5 bases and J by 4 bases, leaving 11 bases between them. The CDR3 is 13 residues long. Germline V gene lookup returns CDR1 LNHDA and CDR2 SQIVND (reference sequence). This chain's CDR3 is CASSQEGGYGYTF. The CDR3, as DNA: TGTGCCAGTAGTCAGGAGGGAGGCTATGGCTACACCTTC.

This clone was recorded once. The chain combines TRBV14 with TRBJ2-7; TRBD1 matches at 9 bases. CDR3 size: 16 residues. V lost 4 bases, J lost 4 bases, and 11 bases stayed unmatched. CDR1 and CDR2 from the germline V gene are SGHDN and FVKESK. CDR3 sequence (DNA): TGTGCCAGCAGCCTACTAAGGACAGGGGCGGTGTACGAGCAGTACTTC. It specifies CASSLLRTGAVYEQYF.

J is TRBJ1-2 and V is TRBV11-2; weak D call: TRBD1 (5 bases). Trimming removed 1 base from V and 4 bases from J, with 7 bases in between. The CDR3 length is 13 residues. From germline, CDR1 is SGHAT and CDR2 FQNNGV. This CDR3 is CASSLGQGYGYTF. The CDR3 bases are TGTGCCAGCAGCTTAGGGCAGGGCTATGGCTACACCTTC.

V and J are TRBV2 and TRBJ2-1; 8 bases agree with TRBD1. V lost 10 bases and J lost 5; bases outside the gene matches: 7. This CDR3 contains 13 residues. Looked up from germline, CDR1 is SNHLY and CDR2 is FYNNEI. Written as DNA, the CDR3 is TGTGCCAACGGACAGGGCCCTGACAATGAGCAGTTCTTC. The encoded protein is CANGQGPDNEQFF.

The chain recombines TRBV12-5 with TRBJ1-5; the D is unclear. The CDR3 has 14 residues. Germline values: CDR1 LGHNT, CDR2 FRNRAP. V lost 8 bases to trimming and J lost 0 bases, with 11 bases between them. The CDR3 reads CASSTADSNQPQHF. DNA of the CDR3: TGTGCTAGTTCCACGGCGGATAGCAATCAGCCCCAGCATTTT.

The V call is TRBV7-6, the J call TRBJ2-7; possible D gene TRBD2, 6 bases. Trimming took off 3 bases at V and 2 bases at J, with 17 bases between the two ends. Germline CDR1 reads SGHVS; CDR2 reads FNYEAQ. This CDR3 is 16 amino acids long. CDR3 protein: CASSLGTVSPPYEQYF. Here the CDR3 DNA reads TGTGCCAGCAGCTTGGGGACTGTGTCCCCACCCTACGAGCAGTACTTC.

J is TRBJ1-5 and V is TRBV19; D perhaps matches TRBD1 (6 bases). The CDR3 contains 15 residues. Germline CDR1 LNHDA, CDR2 SQIVND (reference sequence). V shed 6 bases and J shed 2 bases, with 14 bases lying between them. CDR3 loop: CASSKGTLGNQPQHF. Written as DNA, the CDR3 is TGTGCCAGTAGCAAGGGGACACTTGGCAATCAGCCCCAGCATTTT.

The J gene is TRBJ1-5, the V gene TRBV4-2; TRBD1 might be the D (6 bases). Trimming shortened V by 0 bases and J by 5 bases, and 14 bases separated the two germline ends. This CDR3 is 16 amino acids long. CDR1 is LGHNA, CDR2 YNFKEQ, per germline. In DNA form, the CDR3 reads TGTGCCAGCAGCCAAGATATGGGGAGGGGGGATCAGCCCCAGCATTTT. Residues: CASSQDMGRGDQPQHF.